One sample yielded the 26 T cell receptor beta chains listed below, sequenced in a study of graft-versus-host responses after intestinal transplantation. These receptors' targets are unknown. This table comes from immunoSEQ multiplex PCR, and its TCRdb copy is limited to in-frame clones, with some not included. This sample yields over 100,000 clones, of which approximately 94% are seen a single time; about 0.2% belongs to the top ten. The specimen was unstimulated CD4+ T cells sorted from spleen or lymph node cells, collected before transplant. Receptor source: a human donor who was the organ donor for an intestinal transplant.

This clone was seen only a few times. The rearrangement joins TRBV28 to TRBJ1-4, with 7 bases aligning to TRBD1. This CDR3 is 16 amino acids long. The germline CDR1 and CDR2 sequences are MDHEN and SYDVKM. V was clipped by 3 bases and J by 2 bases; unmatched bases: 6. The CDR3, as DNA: TGTGCCAGCAGTTTGCAAGGGACAGTTACTAATGAAAAACTGTTTTTT. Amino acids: CASSLQGTVTNEKLFF.

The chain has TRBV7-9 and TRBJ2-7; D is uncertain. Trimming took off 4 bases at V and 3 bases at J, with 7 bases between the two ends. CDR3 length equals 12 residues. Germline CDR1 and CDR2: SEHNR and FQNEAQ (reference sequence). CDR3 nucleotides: TGTGCCAGCAGCTCATGGTTCTACGAGCAGTACTTC. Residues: CASSSWFYEQYF.

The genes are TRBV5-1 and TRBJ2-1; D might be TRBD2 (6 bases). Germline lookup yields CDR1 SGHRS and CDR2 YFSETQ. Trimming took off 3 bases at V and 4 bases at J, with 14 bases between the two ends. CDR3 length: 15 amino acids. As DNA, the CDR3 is TGCGCCAGCAGCTATAGCGGAGTAGGGTACAATGAGCAGTTCTTC. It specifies CASSYSGVGYNEQFF.

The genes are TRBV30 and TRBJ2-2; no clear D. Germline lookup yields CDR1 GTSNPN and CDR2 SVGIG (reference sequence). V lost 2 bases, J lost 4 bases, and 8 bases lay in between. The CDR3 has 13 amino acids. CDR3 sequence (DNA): TGTGCCTGGAGTCTCGGGTTCACCGGGGAGCTGTTTTTT. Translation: CAWSLGFTGELFF.

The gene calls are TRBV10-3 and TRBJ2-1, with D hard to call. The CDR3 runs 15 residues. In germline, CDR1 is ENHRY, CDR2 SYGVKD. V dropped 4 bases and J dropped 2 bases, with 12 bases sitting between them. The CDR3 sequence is CAISAPRAPYNEQFF. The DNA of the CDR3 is TGTGCCATCAGTGCGCCTAGAGCCCCCTACAATGAGCAGTTCTTC.

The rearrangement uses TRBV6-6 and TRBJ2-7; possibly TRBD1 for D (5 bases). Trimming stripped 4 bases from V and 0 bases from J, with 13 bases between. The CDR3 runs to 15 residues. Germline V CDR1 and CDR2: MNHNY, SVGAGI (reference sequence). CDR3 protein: CASSSQTATSYEQYF. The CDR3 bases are TGTGCCAGCAGTTCCCAGACAGCTACCTCCTACGAGCAGTACTTC.

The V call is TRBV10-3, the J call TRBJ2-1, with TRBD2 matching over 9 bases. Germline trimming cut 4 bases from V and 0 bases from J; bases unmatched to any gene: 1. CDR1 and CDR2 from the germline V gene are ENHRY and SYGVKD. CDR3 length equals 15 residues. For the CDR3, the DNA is TGTGCCATCAGTGGTAGCGGGAGCTCCTACAATGAGCAGTTCTTC. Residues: CAISGSGSSYNEQFF.

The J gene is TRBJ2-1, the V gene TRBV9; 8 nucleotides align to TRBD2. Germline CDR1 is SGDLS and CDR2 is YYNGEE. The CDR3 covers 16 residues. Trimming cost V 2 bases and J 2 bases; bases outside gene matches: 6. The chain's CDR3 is CASSVSTSGPYNEQFF. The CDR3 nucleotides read TGTGCCAGCAGCGTGTCAACTAGCGGACCCTACAATGAGCAGTTCTTC. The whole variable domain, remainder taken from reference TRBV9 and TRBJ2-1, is DSGVTQTPKHLITATGQRVTLRCSPRSGDLSVYWYQQSLDQGLQFLIQYYNGEERAKGNILERFSAQQFPDLHSELNLSSLELGDSALYFCASSVSTSGPYNEQFFGPGTRLTVL.

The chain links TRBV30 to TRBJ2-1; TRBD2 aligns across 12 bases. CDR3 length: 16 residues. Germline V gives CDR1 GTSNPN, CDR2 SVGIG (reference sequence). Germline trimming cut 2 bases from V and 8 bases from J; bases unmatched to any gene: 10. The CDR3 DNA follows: TGTGCCTGGAGTCCCACGACTAGCGGGAGAATGGATGAGCAGTTCTTC. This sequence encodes CAWSPTTSGRMDEQFF.

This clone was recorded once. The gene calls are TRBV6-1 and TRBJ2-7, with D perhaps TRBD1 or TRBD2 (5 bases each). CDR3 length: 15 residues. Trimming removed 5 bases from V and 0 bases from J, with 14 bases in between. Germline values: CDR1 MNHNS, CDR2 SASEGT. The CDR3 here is CASSSGTASSYEQYF. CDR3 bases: TGTGCCAGCAGTTCCGGGACGGCGAGCTCCTACGAGCAGTACTTC.

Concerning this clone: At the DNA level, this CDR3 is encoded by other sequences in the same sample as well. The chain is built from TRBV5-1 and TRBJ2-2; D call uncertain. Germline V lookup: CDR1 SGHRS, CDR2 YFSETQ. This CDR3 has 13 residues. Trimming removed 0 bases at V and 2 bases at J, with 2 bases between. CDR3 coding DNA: TGCGCCAGCAGCTTGGCAAACACCGGGGAGCTGTTTTTT. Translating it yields CASSLANTGELFF.

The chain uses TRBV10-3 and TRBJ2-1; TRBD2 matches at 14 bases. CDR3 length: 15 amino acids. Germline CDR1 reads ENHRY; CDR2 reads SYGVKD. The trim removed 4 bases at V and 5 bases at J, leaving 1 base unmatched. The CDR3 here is CAISGLAGGDNEQFF. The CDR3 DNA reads TGTGCCATCAGTGGACTAGCGGGAGGGGACAATGAGCAGTTCTTC.

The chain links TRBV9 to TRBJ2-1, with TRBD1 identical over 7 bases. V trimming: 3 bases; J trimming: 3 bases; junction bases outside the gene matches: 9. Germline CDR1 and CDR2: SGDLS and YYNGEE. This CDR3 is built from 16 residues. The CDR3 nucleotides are TGTGCCAGCAGCGCCGCCGGGACAGCGGTCTACAATGAGCAGTTCTTC. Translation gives CASSAAGTAVYNEQFF.

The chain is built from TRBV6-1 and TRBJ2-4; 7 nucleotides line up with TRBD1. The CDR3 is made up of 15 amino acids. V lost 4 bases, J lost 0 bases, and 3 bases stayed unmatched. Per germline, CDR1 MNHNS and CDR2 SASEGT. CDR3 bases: TGTGCCAGCAGTGTGACAGGGCTAGCCAAAAACATTCAGTACTTC. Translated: CASSVTGLAKNIQYF.

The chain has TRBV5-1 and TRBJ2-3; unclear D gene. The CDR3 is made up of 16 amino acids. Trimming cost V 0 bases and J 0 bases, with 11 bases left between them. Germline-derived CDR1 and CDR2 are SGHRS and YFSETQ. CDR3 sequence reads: CASSLVYSISTDTQYF. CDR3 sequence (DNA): TGCGCCAGCAGCTTGGTGTACTCCATTAGCACAGATACGCAGTATTTT. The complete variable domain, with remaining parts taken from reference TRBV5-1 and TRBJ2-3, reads KAGVTQTPRYLIKTRGQQVTLSCSPISGHRSVSWYQQTPGQGLQFLFEYFSETQRNKGNFPGRFSGRQFSNSRSEMNVSTLELGDSALYLCASSLVYSISTDTQYFGPGTRLTVL.

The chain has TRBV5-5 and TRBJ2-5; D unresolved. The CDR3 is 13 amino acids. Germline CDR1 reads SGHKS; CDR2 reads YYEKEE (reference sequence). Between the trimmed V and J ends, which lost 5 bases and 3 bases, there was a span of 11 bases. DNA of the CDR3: TGTGCCAGCAGGCGGAGCCTGGAAGAGACCCAGTACTTC. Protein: CASRRSLEETQYF.

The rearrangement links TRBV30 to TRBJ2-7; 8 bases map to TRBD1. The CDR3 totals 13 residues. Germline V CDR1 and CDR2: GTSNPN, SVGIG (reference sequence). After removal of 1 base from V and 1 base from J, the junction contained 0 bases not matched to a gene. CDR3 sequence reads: CAWSGTGSYEQYF. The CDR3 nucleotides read TGTGCCTGGAGTGGGACAGGGTCCTACGAGCAGTACTTC.

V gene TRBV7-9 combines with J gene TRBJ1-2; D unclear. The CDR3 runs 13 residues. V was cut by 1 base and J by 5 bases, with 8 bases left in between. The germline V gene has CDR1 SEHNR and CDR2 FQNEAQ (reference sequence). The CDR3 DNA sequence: TGTGCCAGCAGCTTAGGGGGAGGGTATGGCTACACCTTC. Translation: CASSLGGGYGYTF.

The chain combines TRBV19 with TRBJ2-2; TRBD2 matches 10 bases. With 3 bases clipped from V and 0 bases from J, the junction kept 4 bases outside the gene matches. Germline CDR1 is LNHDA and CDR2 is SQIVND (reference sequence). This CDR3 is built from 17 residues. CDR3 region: CASSIPGLAANTGELFF. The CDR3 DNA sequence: TGTGCCAGTAGTATCCCCGGACTAGCGGCGAACACCGGGGAGCTGTTTTTT. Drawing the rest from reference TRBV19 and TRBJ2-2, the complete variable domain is DGGITQSPKYLFRKEGQNVTLSCEQNLNHDAMYWYRQDPGQGLRLIYYSQIVNDFQKGDIAEGYSVSREKKESFPLTVTSAQKNPTAFYLCASSIPGLAANTGELFFGEGSRLTVL.

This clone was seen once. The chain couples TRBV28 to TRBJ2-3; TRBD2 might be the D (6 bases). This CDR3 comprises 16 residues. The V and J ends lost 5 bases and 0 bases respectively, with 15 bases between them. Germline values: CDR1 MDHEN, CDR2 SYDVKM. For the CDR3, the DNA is TGTGCCAGCAGTGTAGGGCGGGATTTGAGCACAGATACGCAGTATTTT. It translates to CASSVGRDLSTDTQYF.

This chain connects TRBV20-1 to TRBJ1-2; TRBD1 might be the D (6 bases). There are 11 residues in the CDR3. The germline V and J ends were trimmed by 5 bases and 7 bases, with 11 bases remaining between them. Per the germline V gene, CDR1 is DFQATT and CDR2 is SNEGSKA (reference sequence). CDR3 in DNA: TGCAGTGCTTCCACAGGGACTGGCTACACCTTC. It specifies CSASTGTGYTF.

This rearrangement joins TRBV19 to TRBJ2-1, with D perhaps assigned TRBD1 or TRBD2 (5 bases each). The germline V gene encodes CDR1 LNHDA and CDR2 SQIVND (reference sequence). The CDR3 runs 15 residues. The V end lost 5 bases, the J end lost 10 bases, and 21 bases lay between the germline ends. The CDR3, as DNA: TGTGCCAGTAGTGGGACCGGGACGAGGGATTACGAGCAGTTCTTC. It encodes CASSGTGTRDYEQFF.

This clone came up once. The CDR3 loop is CASSLRTGDGNTIYF. Here the CDR3 DNA reads TGCGCCAGCAGCTTGAGGACAGGGGACGGAAACACCATATATTTT. This sequence joins TRBV5-1 and TRBJ1-3, with 9 bases fitting TRBD1. The CDR3 totals 15 residues. Losses at the gene ends were 1 base for V and 4 bases for J; bases not matched to a gene: 3. Germline CDR1 is SGHRS and CDR2 is YFSETQ.

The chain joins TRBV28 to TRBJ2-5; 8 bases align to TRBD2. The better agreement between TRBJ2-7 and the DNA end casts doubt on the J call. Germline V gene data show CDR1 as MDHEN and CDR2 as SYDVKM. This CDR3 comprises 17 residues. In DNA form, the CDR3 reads TGTGCCAGCAGTCCGACCCCCTTGCTAGCGGGCTCCTACGAGCAGTACTTC. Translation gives CASSPTPLLAGSYEQYF.

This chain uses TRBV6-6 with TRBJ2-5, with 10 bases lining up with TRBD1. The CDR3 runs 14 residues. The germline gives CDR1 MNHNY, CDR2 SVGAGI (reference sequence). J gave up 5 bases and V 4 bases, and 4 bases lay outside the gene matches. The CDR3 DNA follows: TGTGCCAGCAGTTCGACAGGGGGCAGGGAGACCCAGTACTTC. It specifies CASSSTGGRETQYF.

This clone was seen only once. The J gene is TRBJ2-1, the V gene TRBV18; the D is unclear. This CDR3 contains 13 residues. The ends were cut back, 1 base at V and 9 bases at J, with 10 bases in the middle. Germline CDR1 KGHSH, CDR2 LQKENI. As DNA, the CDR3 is TGTGCCAGCTCACCACGTCGAGAGTCTGAGCAGTTCTTC. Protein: CASSPRRESEQFF.